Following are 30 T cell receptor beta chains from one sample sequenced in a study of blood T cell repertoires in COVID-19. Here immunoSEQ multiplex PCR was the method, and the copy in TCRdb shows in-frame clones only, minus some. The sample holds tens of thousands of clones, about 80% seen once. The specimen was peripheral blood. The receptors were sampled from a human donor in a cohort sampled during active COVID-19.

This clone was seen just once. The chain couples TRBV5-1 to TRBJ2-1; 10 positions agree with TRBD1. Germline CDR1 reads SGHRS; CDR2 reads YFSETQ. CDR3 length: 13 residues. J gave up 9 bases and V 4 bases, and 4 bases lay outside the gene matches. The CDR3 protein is CASSVDRGAEQFF. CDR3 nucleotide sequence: TGCGCCAGCAGCGTGGACAGGGGGGCTGAGCAGTTCTTC.

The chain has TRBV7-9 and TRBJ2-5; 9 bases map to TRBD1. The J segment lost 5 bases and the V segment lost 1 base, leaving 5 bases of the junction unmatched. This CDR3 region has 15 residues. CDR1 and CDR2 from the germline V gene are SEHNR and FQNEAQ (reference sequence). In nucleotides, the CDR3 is TGTGCCAGCAGCTTAGACGGACAGGGGTGGGAGACCCAGTACTTC. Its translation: CASSLDGQGWETQYF.

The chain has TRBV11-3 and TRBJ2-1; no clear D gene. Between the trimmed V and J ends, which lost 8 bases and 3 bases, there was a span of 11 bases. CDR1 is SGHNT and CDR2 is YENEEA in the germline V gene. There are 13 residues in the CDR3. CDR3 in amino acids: CASSETLYNEQFF. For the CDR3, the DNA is TGTGCCAGCTCGGAGACGCTCTACAATGAGCAGTTCTTC.

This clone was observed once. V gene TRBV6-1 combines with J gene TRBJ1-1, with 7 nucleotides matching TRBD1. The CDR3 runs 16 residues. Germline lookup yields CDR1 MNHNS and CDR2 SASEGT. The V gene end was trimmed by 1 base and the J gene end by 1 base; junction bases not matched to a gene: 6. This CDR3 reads CASSEERGRWNTEAFF. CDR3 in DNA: TGTGCCAGCAGTGAAGAAAGGGGGCGCTGGAACACTGAAGCTTTCTTT.

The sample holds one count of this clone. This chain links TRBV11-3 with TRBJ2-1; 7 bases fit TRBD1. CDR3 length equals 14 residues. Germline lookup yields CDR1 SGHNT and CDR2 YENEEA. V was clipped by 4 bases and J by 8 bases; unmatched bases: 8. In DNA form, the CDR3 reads TGTGCCAGCAGCTCGCGGACAGGCTATTATGAGCAGTTCTTC. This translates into CASSSRTGYYEQFF.

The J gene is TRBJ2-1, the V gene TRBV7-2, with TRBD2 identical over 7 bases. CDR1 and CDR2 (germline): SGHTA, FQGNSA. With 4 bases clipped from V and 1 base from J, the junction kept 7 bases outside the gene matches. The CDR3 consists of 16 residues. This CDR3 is CASSSGLVWSYNEQFF. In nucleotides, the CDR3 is TGTGCCAGCAGCTCAGGACTAGTATGGTCCTACAATGAGCAGTTCTTC.

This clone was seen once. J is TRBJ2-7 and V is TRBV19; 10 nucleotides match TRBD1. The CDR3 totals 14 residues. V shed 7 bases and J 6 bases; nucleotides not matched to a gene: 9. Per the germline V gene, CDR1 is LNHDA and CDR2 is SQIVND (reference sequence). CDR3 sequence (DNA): TGTGCCAGTAATTCACGACAGGGGGCCCTCGAGCAGTACTTC. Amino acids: CASNSRQGALEQYF.

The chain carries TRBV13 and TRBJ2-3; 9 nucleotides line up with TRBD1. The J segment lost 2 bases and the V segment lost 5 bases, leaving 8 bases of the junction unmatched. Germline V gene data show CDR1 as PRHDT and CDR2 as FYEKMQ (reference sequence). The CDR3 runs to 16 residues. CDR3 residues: CASSHSGTGSTDTQYF. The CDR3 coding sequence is TGTGCCAGCAGCCACTCCGGGACAGGGTCCACAGATACGCAGTATTTT.

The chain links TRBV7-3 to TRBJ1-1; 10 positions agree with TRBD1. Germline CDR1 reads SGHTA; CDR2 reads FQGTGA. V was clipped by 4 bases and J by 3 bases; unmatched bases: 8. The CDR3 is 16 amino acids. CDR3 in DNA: TGTGCCAGCAGCTCGGGACAGGGGCGTAGTGACACTGAAGCTTTCTTT. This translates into CASSSGQGRSDTEAFF.

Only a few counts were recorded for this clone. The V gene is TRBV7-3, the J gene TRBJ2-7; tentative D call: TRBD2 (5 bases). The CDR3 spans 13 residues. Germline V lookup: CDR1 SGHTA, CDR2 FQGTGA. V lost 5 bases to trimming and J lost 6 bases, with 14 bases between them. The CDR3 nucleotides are TGTGCCAGCAGCCCAACCGGGGTAGCCGAGCAGTACTTC. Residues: CASSPTGVAEQYF.

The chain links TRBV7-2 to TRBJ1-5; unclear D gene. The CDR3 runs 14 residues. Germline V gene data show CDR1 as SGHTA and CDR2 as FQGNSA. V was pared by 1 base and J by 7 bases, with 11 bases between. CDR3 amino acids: CASSLGGMQQPQHF. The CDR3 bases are TGTGCCAGCAGCTTAGGAGGGATGCAGCAGCCCCAGCATTTT.

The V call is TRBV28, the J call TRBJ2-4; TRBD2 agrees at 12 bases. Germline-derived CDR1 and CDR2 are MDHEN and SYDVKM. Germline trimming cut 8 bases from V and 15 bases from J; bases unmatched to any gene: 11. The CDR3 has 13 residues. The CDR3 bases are TGTGCCAGCTCTCCGGGACTAGCGGGTAGCGGGTACTTC. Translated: CASSPGLAGSGYF.

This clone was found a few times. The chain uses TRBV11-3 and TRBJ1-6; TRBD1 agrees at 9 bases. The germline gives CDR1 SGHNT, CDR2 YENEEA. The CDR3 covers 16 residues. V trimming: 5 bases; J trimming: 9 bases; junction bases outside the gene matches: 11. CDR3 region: CASSRPIDRGGSPLHF. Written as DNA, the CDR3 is TGTGCCAGCAGCCGACCTATTGACAGGGGGGGTTCACCCCTCCACTTT.

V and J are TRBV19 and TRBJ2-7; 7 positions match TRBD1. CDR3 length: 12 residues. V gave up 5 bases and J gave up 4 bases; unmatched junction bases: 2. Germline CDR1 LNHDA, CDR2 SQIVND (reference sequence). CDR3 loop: CASSLQGYEQYF. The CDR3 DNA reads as TGTGCCAGTAGTCTACAGGGGTACGAGCAGTACTTC.

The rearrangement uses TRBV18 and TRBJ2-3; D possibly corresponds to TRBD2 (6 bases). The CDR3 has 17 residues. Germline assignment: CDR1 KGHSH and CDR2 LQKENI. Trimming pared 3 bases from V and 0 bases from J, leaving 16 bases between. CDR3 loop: CASSPGGRRASTDTQYF. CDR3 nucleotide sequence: TGTGCCAGCTCACCCGGAGGGCGGAGGGCTAGCACAGATACGCAGTATTTT.

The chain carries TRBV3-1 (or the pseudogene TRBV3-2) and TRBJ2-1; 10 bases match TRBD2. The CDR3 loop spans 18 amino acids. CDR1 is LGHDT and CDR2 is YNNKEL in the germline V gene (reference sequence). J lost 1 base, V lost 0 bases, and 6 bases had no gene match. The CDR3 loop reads CASSQDGGAGGSYNEQFF. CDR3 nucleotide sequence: TGTGCCAGCAGCCAAGATGGTGGAGCGGGAGGGTCCTACAATGAGCAGTTCTTC.

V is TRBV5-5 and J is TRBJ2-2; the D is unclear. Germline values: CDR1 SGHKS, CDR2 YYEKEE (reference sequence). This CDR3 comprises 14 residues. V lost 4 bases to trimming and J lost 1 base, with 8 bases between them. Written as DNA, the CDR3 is TGTGCCAGCAGCCTAACTTTGAACACCGGGGAGCTGTTTTTT. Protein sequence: CASSLTLNTGELFF.

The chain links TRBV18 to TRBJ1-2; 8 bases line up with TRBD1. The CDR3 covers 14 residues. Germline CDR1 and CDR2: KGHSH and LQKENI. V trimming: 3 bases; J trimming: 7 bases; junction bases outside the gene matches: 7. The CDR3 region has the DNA TGTGCCAGCTCACCTGACAGGGGCAAGTTTGGCTACACCTTC. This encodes CASSPDRGKFGYTF.

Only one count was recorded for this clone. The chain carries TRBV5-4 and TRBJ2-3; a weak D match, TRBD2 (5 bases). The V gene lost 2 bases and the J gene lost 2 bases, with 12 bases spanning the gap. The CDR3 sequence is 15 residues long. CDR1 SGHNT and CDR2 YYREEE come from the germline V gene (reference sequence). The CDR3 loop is CASSFRGRDTDTQYF. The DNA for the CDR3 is TGTGCCAGCAGCTTTCGGGGTCGGGACACAGATACGCAGTATTTT.

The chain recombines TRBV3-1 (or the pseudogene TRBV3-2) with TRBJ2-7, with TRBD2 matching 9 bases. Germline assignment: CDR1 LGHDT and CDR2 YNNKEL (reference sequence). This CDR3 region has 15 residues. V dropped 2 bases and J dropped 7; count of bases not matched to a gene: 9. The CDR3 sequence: CASSQIAGALGEQYF. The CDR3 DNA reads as TGTGCCAGCAGCCAAATAGCGGGAGCCCTGGGGGAGCAGTACTTC.

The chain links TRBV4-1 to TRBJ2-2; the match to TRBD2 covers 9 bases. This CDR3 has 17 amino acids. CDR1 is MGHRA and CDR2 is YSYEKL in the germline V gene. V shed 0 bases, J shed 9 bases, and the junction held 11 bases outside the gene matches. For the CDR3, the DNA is TGCGCCAGCAGCCAAGATCTAGGCGGGAGGGGGCCCAGGGAGCTGTTTTTT. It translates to CASSQDLGGRGPRELFF.

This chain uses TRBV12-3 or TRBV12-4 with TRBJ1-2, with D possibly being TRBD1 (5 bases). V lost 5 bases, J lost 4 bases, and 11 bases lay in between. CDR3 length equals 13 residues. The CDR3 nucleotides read TGTGCCAGCAGTCCAGACAGATTCTATGGCTACACCTTC. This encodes CASSPDRFYGYTF.

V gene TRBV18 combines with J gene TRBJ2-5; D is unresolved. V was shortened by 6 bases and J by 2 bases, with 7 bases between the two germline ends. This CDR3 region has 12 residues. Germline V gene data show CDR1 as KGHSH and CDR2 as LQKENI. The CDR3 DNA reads TGTGCCAGCTCGGCACAGCAAGAGACCCAGTACTTC. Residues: CASSAQQETQYF. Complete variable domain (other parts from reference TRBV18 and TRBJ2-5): NAGVMQNPRHLVRRRGQEARLRCSPMKGHSHVYWYRQLPEEGLKFMVYLQKENIIDESGMPKERFSAEFPKEGPSILRIQQVVRGDSAAYFCASSAQQETQYFGPGTRLLVL.

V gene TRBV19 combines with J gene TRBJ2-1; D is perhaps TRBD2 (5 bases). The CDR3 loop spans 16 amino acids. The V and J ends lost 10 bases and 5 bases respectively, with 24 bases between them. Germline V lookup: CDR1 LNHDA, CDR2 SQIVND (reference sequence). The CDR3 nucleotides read TGTGCCATCTCACCCACGCATGGAACAGCGGACAATGAGCAGTTCTTC. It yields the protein CAISPTHGTADNEQFF.

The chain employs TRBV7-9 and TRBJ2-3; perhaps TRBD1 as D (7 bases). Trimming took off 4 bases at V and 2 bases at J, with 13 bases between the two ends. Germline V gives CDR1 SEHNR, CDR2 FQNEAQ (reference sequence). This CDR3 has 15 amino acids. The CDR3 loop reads CASSSRGEPTDTQYF. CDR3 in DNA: TGTGCCAGCAGCTCCAGGGGGGAGCCCACAGATACGCAGTATTTT.

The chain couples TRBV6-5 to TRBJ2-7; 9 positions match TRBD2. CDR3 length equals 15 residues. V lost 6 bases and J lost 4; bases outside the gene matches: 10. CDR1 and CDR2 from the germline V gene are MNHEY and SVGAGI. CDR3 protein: CASRLSTSGSYEQYF. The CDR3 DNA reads TGTGCCAGCAGGCTCAGTACTAGCGGGTCATACGAGCAGTACTTC.

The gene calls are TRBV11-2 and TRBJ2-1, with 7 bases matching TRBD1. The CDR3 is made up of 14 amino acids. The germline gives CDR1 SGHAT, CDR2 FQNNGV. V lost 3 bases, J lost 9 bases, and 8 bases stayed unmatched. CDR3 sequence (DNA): TGTGCCAGCAGCTTCAACCGAGGGGGCACTGAGCAGTTCTTC. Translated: CASSFNRGGTEQFF.

The CDR3 nucleotides are TGTGCCAGCAGCTTAGAGGCGGGAGCCCTCTACGAGCAGTACTTC. This sequence encodes CASSLEAGALYEQYF. This chain joins TRBV11-2 and TRBJ2-7; 7 bases match TRBD2. Germline V lookup: CDR1 SGHAT, CDR2 FQNNGV. The V gene end was trimmed by 0 bases and the J gene end by 3 bases; junction bases not matched to a gene: 5. The CDR3 spans 15 residues.

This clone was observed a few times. The CDR3 is CATGGGGTYEQYF. The CDR3 DNA reads TGTGCCACCGGAGGCGGGGGCACGTACGAGCAGTACTTC. The rearrangement joins TRBV19 to TRBJ2-7, with D perhaps TRBD2 (7 bases). The germline gives CDR1 LNHDA, CDR2 SQIVND (reference sequence). Deletions cut 10 bases from V and 4 bases from J, with 17 bases between. The CDR3 has 13 amino acids.

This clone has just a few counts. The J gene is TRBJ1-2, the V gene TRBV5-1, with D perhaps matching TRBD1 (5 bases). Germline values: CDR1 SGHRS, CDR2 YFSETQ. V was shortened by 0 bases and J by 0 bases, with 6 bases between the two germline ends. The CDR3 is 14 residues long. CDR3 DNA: TGCGCCAGCAGCTTGGGGGGCCCTAACTATGGCTACACCTTC. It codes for CASSLGGPNYGYTF. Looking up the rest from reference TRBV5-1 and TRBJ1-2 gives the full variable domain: KAGVTQTPRYLIKTRGQQVTLSCSPISGHRSVSWYQQTPGQGLQFLFEYFSETQRNKGNFPGRFSGRQFSNSRSEMNVSTLELGDSALYLCASSLGGPNYGYTFGSGTRLTVV.